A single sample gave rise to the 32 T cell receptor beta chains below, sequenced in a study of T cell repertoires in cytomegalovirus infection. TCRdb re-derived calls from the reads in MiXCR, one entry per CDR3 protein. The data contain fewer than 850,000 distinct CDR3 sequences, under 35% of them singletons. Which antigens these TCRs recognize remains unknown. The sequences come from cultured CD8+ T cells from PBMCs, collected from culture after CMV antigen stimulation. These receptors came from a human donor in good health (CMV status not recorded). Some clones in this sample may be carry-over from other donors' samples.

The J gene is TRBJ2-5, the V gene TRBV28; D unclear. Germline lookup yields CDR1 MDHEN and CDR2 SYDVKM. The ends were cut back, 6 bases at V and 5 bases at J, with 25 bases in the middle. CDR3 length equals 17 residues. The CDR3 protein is CASSPNSLGGRGETQYF. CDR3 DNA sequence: TGTGCCAGCAGCCCTAATTCCCTCGGTGGGCGTGGGGAGACCCAGTACTTC.

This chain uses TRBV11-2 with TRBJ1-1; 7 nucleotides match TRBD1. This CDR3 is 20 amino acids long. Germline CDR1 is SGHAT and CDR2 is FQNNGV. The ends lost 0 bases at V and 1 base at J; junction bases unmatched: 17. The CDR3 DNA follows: TGTGCCAGCAGCTTAGACGGAAGGGGGCTCTACGGAGGGAGGAACACTGAAGCTTTCTTT. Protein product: CASSLDGRGLYGGRNTEAFF.

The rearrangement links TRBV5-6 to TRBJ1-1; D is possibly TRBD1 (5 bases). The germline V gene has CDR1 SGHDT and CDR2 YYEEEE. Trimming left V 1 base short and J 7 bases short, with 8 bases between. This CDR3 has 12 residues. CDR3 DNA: TGTGCCAGCAGCTTGCCAGGGAATGAAGCTTTCTTT. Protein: CASSLPGNEAFF. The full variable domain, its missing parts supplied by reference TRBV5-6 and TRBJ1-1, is DAGVTQSPTHLIKTRGQQVTLRCSPKSGHDTVSWYQQALGQGPQFIFQYYEEEERQRGNFPDRFSGHQFPNYSSELNVNALLLGDSALYLCASSLPGNEAFFGQGTRLTVV.

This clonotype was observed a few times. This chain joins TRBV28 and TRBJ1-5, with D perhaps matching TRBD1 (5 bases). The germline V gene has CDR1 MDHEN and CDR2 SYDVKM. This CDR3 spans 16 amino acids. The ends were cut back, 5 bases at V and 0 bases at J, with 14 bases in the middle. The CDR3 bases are TGTGCCAGCAGTACCCTCTCAGGGTATAGCAATCAGCCCCAGCATTTT. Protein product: CASSTLSGYSNQPQHF.

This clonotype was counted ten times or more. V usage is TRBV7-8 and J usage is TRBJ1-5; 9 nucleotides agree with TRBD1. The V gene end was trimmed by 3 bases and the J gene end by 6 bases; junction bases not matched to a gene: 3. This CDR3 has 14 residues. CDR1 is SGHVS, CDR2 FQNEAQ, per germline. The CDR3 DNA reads TGTGCCAGCAGCTTCGGGACAGGGCCTCAGCCCCAGCATTTT. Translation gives CASSFGTGPQPQHF.

CDR3 DNA sequence: TGTGCCATTAAAGCCCCTTGGAACACTGAAGCTTTCTTT. It yields the protein CAIKAPWNTEAFF. The V and J genes are TRBV19 and TRBJ1-1, with D hard to call. V lost 10 bases and J lost 1, with 13 bases in between. Germline V gene sequence: CDR1 LNHDA, CDR2 SQIVND (reference sequence). The CDR3 runs to 13 residues.

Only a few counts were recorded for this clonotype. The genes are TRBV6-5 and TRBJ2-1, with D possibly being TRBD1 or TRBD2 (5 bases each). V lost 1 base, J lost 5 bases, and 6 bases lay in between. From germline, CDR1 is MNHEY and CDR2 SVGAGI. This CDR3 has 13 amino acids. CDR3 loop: CASSYWGNNEQFF. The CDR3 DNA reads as TGTGCCAGCAGTTACTGGGGGAACAATGAGCAGTTCTTC.

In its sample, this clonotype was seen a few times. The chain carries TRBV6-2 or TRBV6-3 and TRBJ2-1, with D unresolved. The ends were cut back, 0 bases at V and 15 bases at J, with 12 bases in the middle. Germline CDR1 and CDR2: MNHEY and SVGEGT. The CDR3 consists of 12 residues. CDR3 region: CASSYSKALAFF. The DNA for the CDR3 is TGTGCCAGCAGTTACTCAAAAGCCCTGGCGTTCTTC.

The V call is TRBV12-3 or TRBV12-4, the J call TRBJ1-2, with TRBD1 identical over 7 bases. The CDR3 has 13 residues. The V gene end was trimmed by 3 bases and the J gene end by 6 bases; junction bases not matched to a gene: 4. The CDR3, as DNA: TGTGCCAGCAGTTTGGGGACAGTTCATGGCTACACCTTC. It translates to CASSLGTVHGYTF.

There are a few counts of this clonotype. The CDR3 DNA follows: TGTGCCACCCGTGGGGCTGAAACAAAAGAGACCCAGTACTTC. Encoded protein: CATRGAETKETQYF. The J gene is TRBJ2-5, the V gene TRBV10-3; maybe TRBD1 (5 bases). V was pared by 10 bases and J by 3 bases, with 18 bases between. CDR3 size: 14 residues. Germline lookup yields CDR1 ENHRY and CDR2 SYGVKD.

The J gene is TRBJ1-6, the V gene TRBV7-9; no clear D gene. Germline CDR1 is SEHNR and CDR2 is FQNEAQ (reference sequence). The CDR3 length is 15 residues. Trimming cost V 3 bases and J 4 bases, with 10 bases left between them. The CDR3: CASSFPGEYNSPLHF. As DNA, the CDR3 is TGTGCCAGCAGCTTTCCAGGAGAATATAATTCACCCCTCCACTTT.

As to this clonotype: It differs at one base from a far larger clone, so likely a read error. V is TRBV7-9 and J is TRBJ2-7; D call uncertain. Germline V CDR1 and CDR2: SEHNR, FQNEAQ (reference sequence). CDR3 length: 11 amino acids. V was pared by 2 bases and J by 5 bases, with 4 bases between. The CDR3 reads CASSLWNEQYF. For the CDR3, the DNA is TGTGCCAGCAGCTTATGGAACGAGCAGTACTTC.

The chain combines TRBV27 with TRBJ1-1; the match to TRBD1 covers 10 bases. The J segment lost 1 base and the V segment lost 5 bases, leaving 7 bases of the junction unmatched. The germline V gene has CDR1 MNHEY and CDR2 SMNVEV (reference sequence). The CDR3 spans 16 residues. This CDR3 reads CASSPRQGAWNTEAFF. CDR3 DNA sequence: TGTGCCAGCAGTCCCCGACAGGGGGCGTGGAACACTGAAGCTTTCTTT.

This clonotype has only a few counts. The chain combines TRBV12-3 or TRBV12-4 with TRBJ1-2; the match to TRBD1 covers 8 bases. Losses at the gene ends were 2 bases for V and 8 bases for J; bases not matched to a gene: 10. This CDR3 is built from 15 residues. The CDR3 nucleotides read TGTGCCAGCAGTTTAAGTGGGGCAGGGGGCCTCGGCTACACCTTC. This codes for CASSLSGAGGLGYTF.

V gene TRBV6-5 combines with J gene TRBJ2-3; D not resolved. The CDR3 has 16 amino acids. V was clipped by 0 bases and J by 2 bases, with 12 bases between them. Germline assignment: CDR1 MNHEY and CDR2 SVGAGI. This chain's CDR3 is CASSYSSGPPTDTQYF. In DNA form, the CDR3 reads TGTGCCAGCAGTTACTCGAGTGGGCCCCCCACAGATACGCAGTATTTT.

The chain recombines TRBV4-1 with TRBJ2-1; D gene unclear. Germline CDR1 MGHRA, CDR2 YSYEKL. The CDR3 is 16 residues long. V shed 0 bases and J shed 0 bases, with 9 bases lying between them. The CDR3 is CASSQDPQSSYNEQFF. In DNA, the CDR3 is TGCGCCAGCAGCCAAGATCCGCAGAGCTCCTACAATGAGCAGTTCTTC.

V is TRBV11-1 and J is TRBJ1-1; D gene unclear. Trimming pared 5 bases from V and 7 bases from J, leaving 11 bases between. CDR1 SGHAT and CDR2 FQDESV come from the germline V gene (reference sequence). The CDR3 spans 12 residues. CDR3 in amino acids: CASSHTDGEAFF. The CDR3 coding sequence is TGTGCCAGCAGCCATACCGACGGTGAAGCTTTCTTT.

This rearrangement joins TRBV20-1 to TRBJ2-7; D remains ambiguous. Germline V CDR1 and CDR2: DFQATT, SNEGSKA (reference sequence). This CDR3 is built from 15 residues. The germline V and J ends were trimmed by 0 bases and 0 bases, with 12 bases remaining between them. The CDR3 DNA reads TGCAGTGCTAGAGATACAGTTAGGAGCTCCTACGAGCAGTACTTC. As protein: CSARDTVRSSYEQYF.

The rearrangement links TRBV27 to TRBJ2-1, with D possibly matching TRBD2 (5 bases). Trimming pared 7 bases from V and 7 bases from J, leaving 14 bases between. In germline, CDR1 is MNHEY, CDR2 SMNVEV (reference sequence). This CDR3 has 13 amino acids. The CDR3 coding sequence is TGTGCCAGCACCATGGACCGGGGTAATGAGCAGTTCTTC. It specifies CASTMDRGNEQFF.

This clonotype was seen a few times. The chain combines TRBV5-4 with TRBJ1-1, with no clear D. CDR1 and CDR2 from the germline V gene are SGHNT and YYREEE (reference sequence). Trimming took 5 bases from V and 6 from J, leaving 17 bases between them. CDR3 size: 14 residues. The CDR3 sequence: CASSSWASESEAFF. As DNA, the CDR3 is TGTGCCAGCAGTTCTTGGGCATCAGAGTCTGAAGCTTTCTTT. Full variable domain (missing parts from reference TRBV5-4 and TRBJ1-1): ETGVTQSPTHLIKTRGQQVTLRCSSQSGHNTVSWYQQALGQGPQFIFQYYREEENGRGNFPPRFSGLQFPNYSSELNVNALELDDSALYLCASSSWASESEAFFGQGTRLTVV.

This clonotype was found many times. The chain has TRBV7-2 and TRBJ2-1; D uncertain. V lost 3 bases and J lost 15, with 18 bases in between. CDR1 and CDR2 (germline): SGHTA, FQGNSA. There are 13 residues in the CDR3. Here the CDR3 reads CASSLYTGLEGFF. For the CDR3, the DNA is TGTGCCAGCAGCTTGTACACCGGGCTCGAAGGGTTCTTC.

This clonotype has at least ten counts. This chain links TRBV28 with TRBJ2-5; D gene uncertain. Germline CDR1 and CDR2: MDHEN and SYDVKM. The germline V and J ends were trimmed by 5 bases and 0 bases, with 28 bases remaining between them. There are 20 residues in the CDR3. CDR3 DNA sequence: TGTGCCAGCAGTCACCCGGACGTGGTGGCCCTGATTTCATACCAAGAGACCCAGTACTTC. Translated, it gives CASSHPDVVALISYQETQYF.

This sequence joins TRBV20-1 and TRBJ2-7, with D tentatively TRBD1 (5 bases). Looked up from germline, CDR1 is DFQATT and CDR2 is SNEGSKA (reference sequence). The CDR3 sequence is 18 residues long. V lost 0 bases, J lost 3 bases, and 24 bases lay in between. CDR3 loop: CSARDFLSTRKGIYEQYF. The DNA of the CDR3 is TGCAGTGCTAGAGATTTCCTATCCACCCGTAAGGGGATCTACGAGCAGTACTTC.

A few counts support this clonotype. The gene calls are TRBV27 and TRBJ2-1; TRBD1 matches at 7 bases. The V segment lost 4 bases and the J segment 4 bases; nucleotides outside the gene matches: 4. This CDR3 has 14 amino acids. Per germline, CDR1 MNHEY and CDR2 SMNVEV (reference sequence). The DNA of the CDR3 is TGTGCCAGCAGTTCCGAGACAGGGTACAATGAGCAGTTCTTC. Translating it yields CASSSETGYNEQFF.

In nucleotides, the CDR3 is TGCGCCAGCAGCCAAGATACAGGGTCCACTGAAGCTTTCTTT. Its protein product is CASSQDTGSTEAFF. This sequence joins TRBV4-1 and TRBJ1-1; tentative D call: TRBD1 (6 bases). V lost 0 bases to trimming and J lost 4 bases, with 9 bases between them. This CDR3 is built from 14 residues. Germline-derived CDR1 and CDR2 are MGHRA and YSYEKL.

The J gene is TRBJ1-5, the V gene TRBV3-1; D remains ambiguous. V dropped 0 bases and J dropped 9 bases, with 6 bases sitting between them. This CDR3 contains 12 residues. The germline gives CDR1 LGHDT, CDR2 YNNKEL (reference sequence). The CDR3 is CASSQDWMPQHF. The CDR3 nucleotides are TGTGCCAGCAGCCAAGATTGGATGCCCCAGCATTTT.

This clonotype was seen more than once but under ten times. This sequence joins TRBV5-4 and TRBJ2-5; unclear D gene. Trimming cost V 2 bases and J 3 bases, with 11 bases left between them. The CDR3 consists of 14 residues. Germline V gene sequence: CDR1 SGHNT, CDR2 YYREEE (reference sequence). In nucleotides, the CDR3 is TGTGCCAGCAGCTTAGACACAGTGAAAGAGACCCAGTACTTC. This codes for CASSLDTVKETQYF.

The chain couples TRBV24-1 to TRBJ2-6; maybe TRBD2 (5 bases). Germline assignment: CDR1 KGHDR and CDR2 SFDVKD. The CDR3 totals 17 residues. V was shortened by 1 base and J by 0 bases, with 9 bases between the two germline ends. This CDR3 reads CATSDLTSGSGANVLTF. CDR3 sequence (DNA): TGTGCCACCAGTGATTTAACGAGCGGCTCTGGGGCCAACGTCCTGACTTTC.

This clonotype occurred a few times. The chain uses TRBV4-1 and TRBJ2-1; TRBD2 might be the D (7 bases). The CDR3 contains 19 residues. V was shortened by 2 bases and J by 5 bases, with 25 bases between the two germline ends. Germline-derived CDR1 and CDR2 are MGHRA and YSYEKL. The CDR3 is CASSQFWSGGAELNNEQFF. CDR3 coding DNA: TGCGCCAGCAGCCAATTCTGGAGTGGGGGGGCTGAGCTCAACAATGAGCAGTTCTTC.

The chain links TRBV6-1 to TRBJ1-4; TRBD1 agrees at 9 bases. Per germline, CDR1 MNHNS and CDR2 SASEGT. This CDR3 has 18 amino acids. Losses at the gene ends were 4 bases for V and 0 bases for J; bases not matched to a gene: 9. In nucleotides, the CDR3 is TGTGCCAGCAGTGCCCGGGACAGGGATTATACAACTAATGAAAAACTGTTTTTT. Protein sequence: CASSARDRDYTTNEKLFF.

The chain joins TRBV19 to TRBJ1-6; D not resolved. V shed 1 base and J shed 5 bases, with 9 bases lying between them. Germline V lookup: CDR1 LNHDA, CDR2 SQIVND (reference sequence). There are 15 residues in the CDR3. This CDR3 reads CASSIGGFNNSPLHF. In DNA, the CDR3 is TGTGCCAGTAGTATAGGCGGATTTAATAATTCACCCCTCCACTTT. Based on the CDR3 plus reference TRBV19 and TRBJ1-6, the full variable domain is DGGITQSPKYLFRKEGQNVTLSCEQNLNHDAMYWYRQDPGQGLRLIYYSQIVNDFQKGDIAEGYSVSREKKESFPLTVTSAQKNPTAFYLCASSIGGFNNSPLHFGNGTRLTVT.

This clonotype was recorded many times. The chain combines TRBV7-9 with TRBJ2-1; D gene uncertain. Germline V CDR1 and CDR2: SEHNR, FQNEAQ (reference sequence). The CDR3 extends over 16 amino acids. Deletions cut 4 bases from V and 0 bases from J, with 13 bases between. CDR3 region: CASSSTLSNSYNEQFF. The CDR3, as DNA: TGTGCCAGCAGCTCCACCCTATCAAACTCCTACAATGAGCAGTTCTTC.